The 28 T cell receptor beta chains below all came from one sample that was sequenced in a study of blood T cell repertoires in COVID-19. The method was immunoSEQ multiplex PCR; TCRdb's version includes in-frame clones alone and lacks a portion of them. The sample holds 200,000 to 250,000 clones, over 75% seen once. Sequenced input: PBMCs or T cells enriched from blood (not recorded which). All receptors derive from a man aged 25-45 years with acute COVID-19.

This clone was picked up a small number of times. V usage is TRBV19 and J usage is TRBJ2-2; maybe TRBD1 (6 bases). Deletions cut 8 bases from V and 2 bases from J, with 12 bases between. There are 14 residues in the CDR3. The germline CDR1 and CDR2 sequences are LNHDA and SQIVND (reference sequence). The CDR3 sequence: CASSGTPNTGELFF. In nucleotides, the CDR3 is TGTGCCAGTTCCGGGACACCTAACACCGGGGAGCTGTTTTTT.

The table lists this clone with a count of one. DNA for the CDR3: TGTGCCAGCAGCTTCCGACAGGGAAAGACCCAGTACTTC. Residues: CASSFRQGKTQYF. The chain combines TRBV5-4 with TRBJ2-5, with TRBD1 matching 7 bases. This CDR3 has 13 residues. Germline V CDR1 and CDR2: SGHNT, YYREEE (reference sequence). The ends lost 2 bases at V and 6 bases at J; junction bases unmatched: 4.

The V and J genes are TRBV3-1 (or the pseudogene TRBV3-2) and TRBJ2-3, with D perhaps TRBD2 (6 bases). Germline V gene data show CDR1 as LGHDT and CDR2 as YNNKEL (reference sequence). V shed 1 base and J shed 4 bases, with 12 bases lying between them. CDR3 length equals 15 residues. This CDR3 is CASSQGLVSADTQYF. CDR3 DNA sequence: TGTGCCAGCAGCCAAGGACTAGTGAGCGCAGATACGCAGTATTTT.

The chain is built from TRBV5-1 and TRBJ2-7; D might be TRBD1 (6 bases). Germline lookup yields CDR1 SGHRS and CDR2 YFSETQ. V was pared by 1 base and J by 2 bases, with 10 bases between. The CDR3 contains 14 residues. The CDR3 bases are TGCGCCAGCAGCTTGATGGACAGTACCTACGAGCAGTACTTC. This encodes CASSLMDSTYEQYF.

Here the CDR3 reads CASSVSSGGSYNEQFF. The CDR3, as DNA: TGTGCCAGCAGCGTCTCCAGCGGGGGTTCCTACAATGAGCAGTTCTTC. The V and J genes are TRBV9 and TRBJ2-1, with 8 bases aligning to TRBD2. The V segment lost 2 bases and the J segment 1 base; nucleotides outside the gene matches: 5. The CDR3 length is 16 residues. Germline CDR1 SGDLS, CDR2 YYNGEE.

The genes are TRBV5-5 and TRBJ1-6, with 8 bases fitting TRBD1. The CDR3 spans 18 residues. Germline V gene data show CDR1 as SGHKS and CDR2 as YYEKEE (reference sequence). Germline trimming cut 3 bases from V and 10 bases from J; bases unmatched to any gene: 18. CDR3 region: CASSSTDRDRVLRSPLHF. CDR3 DNA: TGTGCCAGCAGCTCCACGGACAGGGATCGGGTTTTAAGATCACCCCTCCACTTT.

The CDR3 DNA reads as TGTGCCAGCAGCCAAGCTAGCGGGGACACTGGGGCCAACGTCCTGACTTTC. Translating gives CASSQASGDTGANVLTF. The V gene is TRBV4-2, the J gene TRBJ2-6, with 9 bases identical to TRBD2. Germline CDR1 reads LGHNA; CDR2 reads YNFKEQ. The CDR3 extends over 17 amino acids. The J segment lost 2 bases and the V segment lost 1 base, leaving 3 bases of the junction unmatched.

J is TRBJ1-2 and V is TRBV2; 8 nucleotides align to TRBD1. The CDR3 spans 14 residues. The germline V gene encodes CDR1 SNHLY and CDR2 FYNNEI. Unmatched junction bases numbered 8, after V lost 6 bases and J lost 5 bases. DNA for the CDR3: TGTGCCAGCAGCACGGACAGGGAGGAATATGGCTACACCTTC. Translated, it gives CASSTDREEYGYTF. The complete variable domain, with remaining parts taken from reference TRBV2 and TRBJ1-2, reads EPEVTQTPSHQVTQMGQEVILRCVPISNHLYFYWYRQILGQKVEFLVSFYNNEISEKSEIFDDQFSVERPDGSNFTLKIRSTKLEDSAMYFCASSTDREEYGYTFGSGTRLTVV.

The V call is TRBV25-1, the J call TRBJ2-1; 9 bases match TRBD2. V dropped 4 bases and J dropped 4; count of bases not matched to a gene: 8. This CDR3 is 16 amino acids long. Germline V CDR1 and CDR2: MGHDK, SYGVNS. DNA for the CDR3: TGTGCCAGCAGTGGTCCGGGACTAGCCTCTTACAATGAGCAGTTCTTC. Translation gives CASSGPGLASYNEQFF. The whole variable domain, filled in from reference TRBV25-1 and TRBJ2-1, reads EADIYQTPRYLVIGTGKKITLECSQTMGHDKMYWYQQDPGMELHLIHYSYGVNSTEKGDLSSESTVSRIRTEHFPLTLESARPSHTSQYLCASSGPGLASYNEQFFGPGTRLTVL.

The chain couples TRBV18 to TRBJ2-7, with a possible D match to TRBD1 (5 bases). The CDR3 has 12 residues. V was cut by 4 bases and J by 5 bases, with 9 bases left in between. CDR1 KGHSH and CDR2 LQKENI come from the germline V gene. CDR3 protein: CASSLQGNEQYF. The CDR3 region has the DNA TGTGCCAGCTCACTTCAGGGAAACGAGCAGTACTTC.

This chain uses TRBV28 with TRBJ1-4, with TRBD1 matching over 7 bases. V lost 5 bases and J lost 0; bases outside the gene matches: 12. Germline loops: CDR1 MDHEN, CDR2 SYDVKM. The CDR3 is 18 residues long. CDR3 nucleotides: TGTGCCAGCAGTCCCCTAGGGGGCGCAGGAGCAACTAATGAAAAACTGTTTTTT. Protein: CASSPLGGAGATNEKLFF.

V gene TRBV28 combines with J gene TRBJ1-1, with D perhaps TRBD1 (6 bases). CDR3 length: 15 amino acids. With 8 bases removed from V and 4 bases from J, the gap between germline ends came to 20 bases. Germline-derived CDR1 and CDR2 are MDHEN and SYDVKM. This CDR3 reads CASSRRAGDSTEAFF. The DNA of the CDR3 is TGTGCCAGCTCCCGTCGGGCAGGGGATTCCACTGAAGCTTTCTTT.

A few counts support this clone. The rearrangement links TRBV7-6 to TRBJ2-1; tentatively, D is TRBD2 (7 bases). The V end lost 3 bases, the J end lost 8 bases, and 20 bases lay between the germline ends. This CDR3 has 16 amino acids. CDR1 and CDR2 from the germline V gene are SGHVS and FNYEAQ. The chain's CDR3 is CASSFGGPSGADEQFF. The CDR3 DNA reads TGTGCCAGCAGCTTCGGGGGGCCAAGCGGGGCGGATGAGCAGTTCTTC.

The chain has TRBV2 and TRBJ1-5; tentative D call: TRBD1 (6 bases). Looked up from germline, CDR1 is SNHLY and CDR2 is FYNNEI. This CDR3 is built from 13 residues. V lost 6 bases to trimming and J lost 6 bases, with 12 bases between them. The CDR3 loop is CASRGAPSQPQHF. CDR3 sequence (DNA): TGTGCCAGCAGGGGGGCCCCCAGTCAGCCCCAGCATTTT.

The chain combines TRBV10-2 with TRBJ2-1; TRBD2 agrees at 7 bases. CDR3 length equals 15 residues. Looked up from germline, CDR1 is WSHSY and CDR2 is SAAADI. Unmatched junction bases numbered 9, after V lost 8 bases and J lost 2 bases. The CDR3, as DNA: TGCGCCAGCCAGCTCCCGGGACTACCCTACAATGAGCAGTTCTTC. Protein product: CASQLPGLPYNEQFF.

The chain links TRBV9 to TRBJ2-1; perhaps TRBD2 as D (5 bases). Germline V CDR1 and CDR2: SGDLS, YYNGEE. V was cut by 4 bases and J by 4 bases, with 12 bases left in between. The CDR3 is made up of 14 amino acids. The CDR3 spells CASSTEGQYNEQFF. DNA for the CDR3: TGTGCCAGCAGCACAGAGGGCCAATACAATGAGCAGTTCTTC. The complete variable domain, with remaining parts taken from reference TRBV9 and TRBJ2-1, reads DSGVTQTPKHLITATGQRVTLRCSPRSGDLSVYWYQQSLDQGLQFLIQYYNGEERAKGNILERFSAQQFPDLHSELNLSSLELGDSALYFCASSTEGQYNEQFFGPGTRLTVL.

This clone was seen only once. The rearrangement uses TRBV19 and TRBJ2-3, with 8 nucleotides matching TRBD1. Germline V gene data show CDR1 as LNHDA and CDR2 as SQIVND (reference sequence). The V segment lost 2 bases and the J segment 3 bases; nucleotides outside the gene matches: 4. This CDR3 comprises 15 residues. The CDR3 sequence: CASSIPWTGTDTQYF. CDR3 nucleotide sequence: TGTGCCAGTAGTATACCGTGGACAGGGACAGATACGCAGTATTTT.

This chain links TRBV9 with TRBJ2-7, with D unresolved. Germline assignment: CDR1 SGDLS and CDR2 YYNGEE. V dropped 5 bases and J dropped 1 base, with 13 bases sitting between them. The CDR3 sequence is 14 residues long. CDR3 amino acids: CASSAGPTSYEQYF. DNA for the CDR3: TGTGCCAGCAGTGCAGGCCCGACGTCCTACGAGCAGTACTTC.

This clone came up once. The V gene is TRBV11-2, the J gene TRBJ1-1; D is perhaps TRBD1 (6 bases). CDR3 size: 16 residues. Germline-derived CDR1 and CDR2 are SGHAT and FQNNGV. V was clipped by 3 bases and J by 0 bases, with 14 bases between them. The DNA of the CDR3 is TGTGCCAGCAGCTTCTCCTGGGACATTTTGAACACTGAAGCTTTCTTT. Its translation is CASSFSWDILNTEAFF.

This sequence joins TRBV11-2 and TRBJ2-1, with D perhaps TRBD2 (5 bases). The CDR3 sequence is 16 residues long. Germline CDR1 and CDR2: SGHAT and FQNNGV. V was pared by 4 bases and J by 1 base, with 14 bases between. The CDR3 protein is CASSSQSGGSYNEQFF. For the CDR3, the DNA is TGTGCCAGCAGCTCCCAATCCGGAGGATCCTACAATGAGCAGTTCTTC.

V and J are TRBV7-2 and TRBJ2-2; the D gene is possibly TRBD1 (5 bases). Germline V gene data show CDR1 as SGHTA and CDR2 as FQGNSA. Between the trimmed V and J ends, which lost 1 base and 5 bases, there was a span of 8 bases. The CDR3 contains 14 residues. CDR3 sequence: CASSLVRETGELFF. CDR3 bases: TGTGCCAGCAGCTTAGTCAGGGAAACCGGGGAGCTGTTTTTT.

The chain is built from TRBV2 and TRBJ2-7; TRBD2 aligns across 9 bases. V gave up 8 bases and J gave up 0 bases; unmatched junction bases: 17. The CDR3 is 18 residues long. CDR1 SNHLY and CDR2 FYNNEI come from the germline V gene. The CDR3 DNA reads as TGTGCCAGCGGCCGGGTGGGAGCGGGGGGCTCTTCCTCCTACGAGCAGTACTTC. Its protein is CASGRVGAGGSSSYEQYF. The full variable domain, in which reference TRBV2 and TRBJ2-7 provide the parts outside the CDR3, is EPEVTQTPSHQVTQMGQEVILRCVPISNHLYFYWYRQILGQKVEFLVSFYNNEISEKSEIFDDQFSVERPDGSNFTLKIRSTKLEDSAMYFCASGRVGAGGSSSYEQYFGPGTRLTVT.

This chain links TRBV6-2 or TRBV6-3 with TRBJ2-2; 9 bases align to TRBD2. With 6 bases clipped from V and 4 bases from J, the junction kept 15 bases outside the gene matches. CDR1 is MNHEY, CDR2 SVGEGT, per germline. The CDR3 runs to 18 residues. The CDR3 region is CASSPPPGLARVTGELFF. The CDR3 DNA sequence: TGTGCCAGCAGCCCTCCTCCAGGACTAGCGAGAGTCACCGGGGAGCTGTTTTTT.

V and J are TRBV24-1 and TRBJ2-1; TRBD1 aligns across 10 bases. Germline V gene lookup returns CDR1 KGHDR and CDR2 SFDVKD. With 3 bases clipped from V and 3 bases from J, the junction kept 1 base outside the gene matches. This CDR3 contains 15 residues. The CDR3 sequence is CATSDRTGGYNEQFF. CDR3 coding DNA: TGTGCCACCAGTGATCGGACAGGGGGCTACAATGAGCAGTTCTTC.

This clone has more than one count but fewer than ten. CDR3 loop: CAWSTPGDSPLHF. DNA for the CDR3: TGTGCCTGGAGTACACCAGGGGACTCACCCCTCCACTTT. The rearrangement uses TRBV30 and TRBJ1-6; tentatively, D is TRBD1 (6 bases). The CDR3 runs 13 residues. Germline CDR1 GTSNPN, CDR2 SVGIG (reference sequence). With 2 bases removed from V and 10 bases from J, the gap between germline ends came to 12 bases. The whole variable domain, filled in from reference TRBV30 and TRBJ1-6, reads SQTIHQWPATLVQPVGSPLSLECTVEGTSNPNLYWYRQAAGRGLQLLFYSVGIGQISSEVPQNLSASRPQDRQFILSSKKLLLSDSGFYLCAWSTPGDSPLHFGNGTRLTVT.

This sequence joins TRBV9 and TRBJ2-4, with 16 bases identical to TRBD2. This CDR3 region has 21 residues. Germline CDR1 is SGDLS and CDR2 is YYNGEE. V lost 0 bases, J lost 1 base, and 10 bases stayed unmatched. CDR3: CASSVASGTSGGDRAKNIQYF. The CDR3 DNA is TGTGCCAGCAGCGTAGCTTCTGGGACTAGCGGGGGGGACAGGGCCAAAAACATTCAGTACTTC.

The chain combines TRBV12-3 or TRBV12-4 with TRBJ2-7, with 11 bases that match TRBD1. V trimming: 5 bases; J trimming: 6 bases; junction bases outside the gene matches: 3. This CDR3 contains 13 residues. The CDR3 nucleotides are TGTGCCAGCAGTCAAGGGACAGGGGGCGAGCAGTACTTC. It codes for CASSQGTGGEQYF.

The V gene is TRBV7-6, the J gene TRBJ2-1; 12 positions match TRBD1. Germline V gene lookup returns CDR1 SGHVS and CDR2 FNYEAQ. Germline trimming cut 5 bases from V and 8 bases from J; bases unmatched to any gene: 10. The CDR3 is made up of 16 amino acids. The CDR3: CASSLAGTGGFYEQFF. For the CDR3, the DNA is TGTGCCAGCAGCCTCGCCGGGACAGGGGGCTTTTATGAGCAGTTCTTC.